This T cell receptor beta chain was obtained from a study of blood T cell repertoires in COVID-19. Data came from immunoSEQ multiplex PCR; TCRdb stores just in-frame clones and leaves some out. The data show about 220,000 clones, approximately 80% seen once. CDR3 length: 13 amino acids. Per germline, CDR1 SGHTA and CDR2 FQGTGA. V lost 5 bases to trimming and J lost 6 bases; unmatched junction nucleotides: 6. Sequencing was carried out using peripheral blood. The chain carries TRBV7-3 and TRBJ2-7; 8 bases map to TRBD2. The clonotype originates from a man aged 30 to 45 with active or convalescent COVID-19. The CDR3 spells CASSLTLAGEQYF. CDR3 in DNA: TGTGCCAGCAGCCTCACGCTAGCGGGCGAGCAGTACTTC. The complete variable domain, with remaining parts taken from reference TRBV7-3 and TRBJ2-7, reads GAGVSQTPSNKVTEKGKYVELRCDPISGHTALYWYRQSLGQGPEFLIYFQGTGAADDSGLPNDRFFAVRPEGSVSTLKIQRTERGDSAVYLCASSLTLAGEQYFGPGTRLTVT.